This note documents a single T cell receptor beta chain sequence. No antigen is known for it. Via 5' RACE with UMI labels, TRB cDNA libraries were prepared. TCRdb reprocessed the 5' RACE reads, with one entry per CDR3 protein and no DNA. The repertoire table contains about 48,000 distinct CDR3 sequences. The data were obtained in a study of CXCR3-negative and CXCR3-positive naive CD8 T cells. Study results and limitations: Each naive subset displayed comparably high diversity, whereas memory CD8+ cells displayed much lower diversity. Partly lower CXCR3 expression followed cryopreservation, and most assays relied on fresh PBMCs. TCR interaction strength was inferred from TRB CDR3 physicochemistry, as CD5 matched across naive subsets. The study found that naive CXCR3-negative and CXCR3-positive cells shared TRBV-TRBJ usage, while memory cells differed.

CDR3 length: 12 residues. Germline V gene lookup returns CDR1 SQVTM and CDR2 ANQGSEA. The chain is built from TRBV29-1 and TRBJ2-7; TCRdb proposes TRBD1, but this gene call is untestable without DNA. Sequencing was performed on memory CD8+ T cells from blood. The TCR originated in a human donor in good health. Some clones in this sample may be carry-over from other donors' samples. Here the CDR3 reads CSVAGAAYEQYF.